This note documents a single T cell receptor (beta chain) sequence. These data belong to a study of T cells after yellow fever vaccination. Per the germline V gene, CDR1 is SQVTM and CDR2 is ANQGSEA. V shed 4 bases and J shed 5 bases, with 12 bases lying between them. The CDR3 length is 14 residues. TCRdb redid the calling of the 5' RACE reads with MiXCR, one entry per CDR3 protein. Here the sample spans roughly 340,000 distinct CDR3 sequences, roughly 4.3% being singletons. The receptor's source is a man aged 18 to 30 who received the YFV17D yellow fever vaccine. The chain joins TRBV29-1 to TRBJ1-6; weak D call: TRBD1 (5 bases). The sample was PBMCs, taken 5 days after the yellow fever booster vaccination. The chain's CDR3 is CSVGDSLNNSPLHF. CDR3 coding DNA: TGCAGCGTTGGCGACAGCCTCAATAATTCACCCCTCCACTTT.